This T cell receptor (beta chain) was profiled in a study of shared clonotypes between healthy human individuals. This CDR3 spans 17 amino acids. Study outcomes and limitations: Richness estimates generally favored naive over memory subsets.

Clones were read by immunoSEQ multiplex PCR, and TCRdb kept only the in-frame ones, dropping some. The table records under 2,500,000 clones, approximately 96% of them present only once. Turning to this clone: The antigen is not known.

This receptor was obtained from a man aged 18-30 years in good health. Input material: naive CD4+ T cells sorted from blood. Subset defined: CD45RA+ positively selected. J is TRBJ2-5 and V is TRBV21-1; the listed D gene, TRBD2, was not tested against the DNA. TRBV21-1 is reported as a pseudogene. The CDR3 reads CASSKWGTRTYQETQYF. The CDR3 DNA reads as TGTGCCAGCAGCAAGTGGGGGACTAGGACGTACCAAGAGACCCAGTACTTC.